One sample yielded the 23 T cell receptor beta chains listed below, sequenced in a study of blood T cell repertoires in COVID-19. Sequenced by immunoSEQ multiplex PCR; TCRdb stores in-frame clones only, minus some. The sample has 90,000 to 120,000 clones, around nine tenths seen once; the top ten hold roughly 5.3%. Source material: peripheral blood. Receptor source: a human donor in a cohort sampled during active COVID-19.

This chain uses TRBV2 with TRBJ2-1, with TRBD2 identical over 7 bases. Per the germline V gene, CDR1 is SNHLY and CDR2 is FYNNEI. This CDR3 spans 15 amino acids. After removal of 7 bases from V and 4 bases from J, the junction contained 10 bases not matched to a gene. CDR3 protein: CASNIMASGYNEQFF. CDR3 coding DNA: TGTGCCAGCAATATCATGGCTAGCGGATACAATGAGCAGTTCTTC.

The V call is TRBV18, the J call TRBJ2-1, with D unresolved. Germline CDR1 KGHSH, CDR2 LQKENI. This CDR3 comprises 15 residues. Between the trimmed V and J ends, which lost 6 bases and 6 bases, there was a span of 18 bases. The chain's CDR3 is CASSPPSVGGNEQFF. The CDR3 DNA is TGTGCCAGCTCGCCGCCCTCAGTAGGCGGCAATGAGCAGTTCTTC. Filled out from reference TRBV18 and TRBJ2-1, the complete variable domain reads NAGVMQNPRHLVRRRGQEARLRCSPMKGHSHVYWYRQLPEEGLKFMVYLQKENIIDESGMPKERFSAEFPKEGPSILRIQQVVRGDSAAYFCASSPPSVGGNEQFFGPGTRLTVL.

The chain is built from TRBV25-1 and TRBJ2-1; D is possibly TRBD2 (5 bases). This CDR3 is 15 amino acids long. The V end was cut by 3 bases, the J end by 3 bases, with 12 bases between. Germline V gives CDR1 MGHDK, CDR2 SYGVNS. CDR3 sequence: CASSDPGRGYNEQFF. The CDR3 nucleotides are TGTGCCAGCAGTGACCCGGGCCGGGGCTACAATGAGCAGTTCTTC.

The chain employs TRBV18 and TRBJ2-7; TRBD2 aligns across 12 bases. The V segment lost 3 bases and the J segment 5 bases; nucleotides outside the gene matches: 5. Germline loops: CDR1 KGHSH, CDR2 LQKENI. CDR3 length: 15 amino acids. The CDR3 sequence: CASSPGLAGINEQYF. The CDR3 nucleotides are TGTGCCAGCTCACCTGGACTAGCGGGAATCAACGAGCAGTACTTC.

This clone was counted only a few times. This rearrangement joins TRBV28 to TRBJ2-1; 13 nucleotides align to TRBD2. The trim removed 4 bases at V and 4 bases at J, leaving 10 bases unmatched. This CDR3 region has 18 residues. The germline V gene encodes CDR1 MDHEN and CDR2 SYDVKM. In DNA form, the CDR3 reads TGTGCCAGCAGTTCCTTCAGACTAGCGGGGGGCAATTACAATGAGCAGTTCTTC. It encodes CASSSFRLAGGNYNEQFF.

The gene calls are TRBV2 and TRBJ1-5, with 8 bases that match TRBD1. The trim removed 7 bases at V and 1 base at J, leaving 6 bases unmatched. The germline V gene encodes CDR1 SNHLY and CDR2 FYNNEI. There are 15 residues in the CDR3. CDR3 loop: CASIADRGSNQPQHF. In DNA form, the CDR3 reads TGTGCCAGCATCGCCGACAGGGGAAGCAATCAGCCCCAGCATTTT.

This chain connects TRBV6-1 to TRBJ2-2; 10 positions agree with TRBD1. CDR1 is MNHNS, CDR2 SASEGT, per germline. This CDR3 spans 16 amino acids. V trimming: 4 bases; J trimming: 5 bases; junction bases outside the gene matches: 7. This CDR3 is CASSGPGTGDTGELFF. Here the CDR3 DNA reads TGTGCCAGCAGTGGTCCCGGGACAGGGGATACCGGGGAGCTGTTTTTT.

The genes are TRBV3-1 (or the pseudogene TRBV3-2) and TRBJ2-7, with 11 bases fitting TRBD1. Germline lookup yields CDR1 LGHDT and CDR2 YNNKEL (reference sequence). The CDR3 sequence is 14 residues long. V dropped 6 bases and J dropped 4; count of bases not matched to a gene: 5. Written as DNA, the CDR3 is TGTGCCAGCAGGGGGACAGGGGGTTTGTACGAGCAGTACTTC. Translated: CASRGTGGLYEQYF.

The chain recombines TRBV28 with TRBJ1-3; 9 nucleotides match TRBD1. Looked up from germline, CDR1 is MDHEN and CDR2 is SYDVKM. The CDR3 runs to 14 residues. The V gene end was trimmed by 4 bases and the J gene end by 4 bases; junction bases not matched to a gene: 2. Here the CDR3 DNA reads TGTGCCAGCAGTTACAGGGGGCTCGGAAACACCATATATTTT. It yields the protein CASSYRGLGNTIYF.

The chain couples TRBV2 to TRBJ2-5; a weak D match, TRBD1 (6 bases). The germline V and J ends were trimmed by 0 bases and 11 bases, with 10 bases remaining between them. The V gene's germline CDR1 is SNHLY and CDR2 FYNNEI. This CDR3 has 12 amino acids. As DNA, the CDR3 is TGTGCCAGCAGTGAAGCGAGGCAGGGGCAGTACTTC. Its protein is CASSEARQGQYF.

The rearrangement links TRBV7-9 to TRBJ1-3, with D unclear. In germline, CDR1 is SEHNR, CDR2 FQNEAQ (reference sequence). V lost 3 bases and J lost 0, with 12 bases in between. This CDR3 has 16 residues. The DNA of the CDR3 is TGTGCCAGCAGCTTCCGCACTCGAAGCTCTGGAAACACCATATATTTT. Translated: CASSFRTRSSGNTIYF.

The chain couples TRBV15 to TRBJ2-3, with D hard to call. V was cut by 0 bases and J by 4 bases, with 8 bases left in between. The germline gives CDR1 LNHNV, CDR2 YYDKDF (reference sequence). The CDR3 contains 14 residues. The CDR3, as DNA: TGTGCCACCAGCAGAGATATTGGGCCAGATACGCAGTATTTT. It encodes CATSRDIGPDTQYF.

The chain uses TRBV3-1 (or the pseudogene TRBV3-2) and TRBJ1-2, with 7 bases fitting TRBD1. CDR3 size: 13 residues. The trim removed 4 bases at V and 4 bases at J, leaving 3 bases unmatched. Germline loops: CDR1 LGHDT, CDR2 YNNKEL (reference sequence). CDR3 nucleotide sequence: TGTGCCAGCAGCCGGGACAGTTCCTATGGCTACACCTTC. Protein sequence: CASSRDSSYGYTF.

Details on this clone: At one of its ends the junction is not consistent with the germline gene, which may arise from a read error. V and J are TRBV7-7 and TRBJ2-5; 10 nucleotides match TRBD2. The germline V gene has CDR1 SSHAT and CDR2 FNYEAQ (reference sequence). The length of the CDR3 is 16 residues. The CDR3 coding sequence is TGTGCTAGCAGTCTGCTAGCGGGGGCGTCGGGAGAGACCCAGTACTTC. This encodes CASSLLAGASGETQYF.

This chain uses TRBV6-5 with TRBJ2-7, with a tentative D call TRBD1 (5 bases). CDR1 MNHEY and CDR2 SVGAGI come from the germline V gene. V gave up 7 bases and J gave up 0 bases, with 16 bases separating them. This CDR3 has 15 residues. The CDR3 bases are TGTGCCAGCAAAATCTCCGGACAAACCTCCTACGAGCAGTACTTC. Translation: CASKISGQTSYEQYF.

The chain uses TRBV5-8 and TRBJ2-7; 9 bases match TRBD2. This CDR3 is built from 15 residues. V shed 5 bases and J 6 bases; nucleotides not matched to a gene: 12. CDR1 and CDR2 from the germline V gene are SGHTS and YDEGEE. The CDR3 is CASRRGLAAPGEQYF. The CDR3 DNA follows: TGTGCCAGCAGGCGGGGACTAGCCGCCCCAGGCGAGCAGTACTTC.

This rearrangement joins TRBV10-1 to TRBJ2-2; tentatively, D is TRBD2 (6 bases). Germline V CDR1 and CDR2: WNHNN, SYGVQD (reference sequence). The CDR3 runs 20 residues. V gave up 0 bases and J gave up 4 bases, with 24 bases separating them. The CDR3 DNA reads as TGCGCCAGCAGTGAGTCAGGCGGGGACGGCCGAAGGTTGGGCACCGGGGAGCTGTTTTTT. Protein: CASSESGGDGRRLGTGELFF.

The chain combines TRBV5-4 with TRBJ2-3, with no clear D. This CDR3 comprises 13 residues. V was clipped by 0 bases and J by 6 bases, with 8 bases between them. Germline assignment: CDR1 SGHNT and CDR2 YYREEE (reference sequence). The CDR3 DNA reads TGTGCCAGCAGCTTGGCCGGGTCGGATACGCAGTATTTT. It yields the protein CASSLAGSDTQYF.

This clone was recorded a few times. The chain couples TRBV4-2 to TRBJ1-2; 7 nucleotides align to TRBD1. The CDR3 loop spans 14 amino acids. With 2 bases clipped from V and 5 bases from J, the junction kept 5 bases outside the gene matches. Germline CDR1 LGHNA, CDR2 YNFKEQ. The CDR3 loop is CASSQRGTDYGYTF. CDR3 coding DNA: TGTGCCAGCAGCCAAAGAGGGACAGATTATGGCTACACCTTC.

The CDR3 coding sequence is TGTGCCAGCAGTTTAAGGGGACACCGTGAAGCTTTCTTT. Its protein product is CASSLRGHREAFF. The chain couples TRBV28 to TRBJ1-1; D might be TRBD1 (6 bases). V was clipped by 2 bases and J by 7 bases, with 11 bases between them. Looked up from germline, CDR1 is MDHEN and CDR2 is SYDVKM. This CDR3 comprises 13 residues.

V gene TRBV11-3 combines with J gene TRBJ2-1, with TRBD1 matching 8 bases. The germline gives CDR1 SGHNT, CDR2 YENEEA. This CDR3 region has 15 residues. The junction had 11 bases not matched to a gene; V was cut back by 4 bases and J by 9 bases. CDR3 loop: CASSSQTDRVVEQFF. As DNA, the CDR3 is TGTGCCAGCAGCTCTCAAACGGACAGGGTAGTTGAGCAGTTCTTC.

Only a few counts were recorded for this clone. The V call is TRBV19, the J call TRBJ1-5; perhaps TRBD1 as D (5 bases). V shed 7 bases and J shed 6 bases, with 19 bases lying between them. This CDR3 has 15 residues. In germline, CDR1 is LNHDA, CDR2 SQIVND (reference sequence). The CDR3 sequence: CASKRDSRESQPQHF. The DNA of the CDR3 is TGTGCCAGTAAGCGGGACTCAAGGGAGAGTCAGCCCCAGCATTTT.

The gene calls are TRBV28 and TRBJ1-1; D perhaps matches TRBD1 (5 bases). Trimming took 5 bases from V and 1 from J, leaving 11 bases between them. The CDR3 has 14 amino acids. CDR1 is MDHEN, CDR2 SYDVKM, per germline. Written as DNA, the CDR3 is TGTGCCAGCAGTCCAGGGATCAAGAACACTGAAGCTTTCTTT. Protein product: CASSPGIKNTEAFF.